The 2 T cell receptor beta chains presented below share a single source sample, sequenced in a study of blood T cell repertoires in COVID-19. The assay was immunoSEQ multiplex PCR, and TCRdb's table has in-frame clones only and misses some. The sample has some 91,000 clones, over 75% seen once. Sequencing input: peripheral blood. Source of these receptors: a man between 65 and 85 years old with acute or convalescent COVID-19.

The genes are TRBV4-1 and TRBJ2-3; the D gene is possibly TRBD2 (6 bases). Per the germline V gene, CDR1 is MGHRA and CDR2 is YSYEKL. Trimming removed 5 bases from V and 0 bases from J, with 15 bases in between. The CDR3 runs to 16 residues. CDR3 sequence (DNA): TGCGCCAGCAGCAGCCGGGGACTTCCTAGCACAGATACGCAGTATTTT. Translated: CASSSRGLPSTDTQYF.

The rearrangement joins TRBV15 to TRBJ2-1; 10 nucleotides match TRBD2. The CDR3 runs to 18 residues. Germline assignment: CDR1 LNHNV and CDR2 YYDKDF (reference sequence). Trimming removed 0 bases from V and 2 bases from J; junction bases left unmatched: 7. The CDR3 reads CATSRDQSSGGTYNEQFF. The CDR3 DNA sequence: TGTGCCACCAGCAGAGATCAATCTAGCGGGGGTACCTACAATGAGCAGTTCTTC. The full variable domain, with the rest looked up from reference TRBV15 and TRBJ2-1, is DAMVIQNPRYQVTQFGKPVTLSCSQTLNHNVMYWYQQKSSQAPKLLFHYYDKDFNNEADTPDNFQSRRPNTSFCFLDIRSPGLGDTAMYLCATSRDQSSGGTYNEQFFGPGTRLTVL.